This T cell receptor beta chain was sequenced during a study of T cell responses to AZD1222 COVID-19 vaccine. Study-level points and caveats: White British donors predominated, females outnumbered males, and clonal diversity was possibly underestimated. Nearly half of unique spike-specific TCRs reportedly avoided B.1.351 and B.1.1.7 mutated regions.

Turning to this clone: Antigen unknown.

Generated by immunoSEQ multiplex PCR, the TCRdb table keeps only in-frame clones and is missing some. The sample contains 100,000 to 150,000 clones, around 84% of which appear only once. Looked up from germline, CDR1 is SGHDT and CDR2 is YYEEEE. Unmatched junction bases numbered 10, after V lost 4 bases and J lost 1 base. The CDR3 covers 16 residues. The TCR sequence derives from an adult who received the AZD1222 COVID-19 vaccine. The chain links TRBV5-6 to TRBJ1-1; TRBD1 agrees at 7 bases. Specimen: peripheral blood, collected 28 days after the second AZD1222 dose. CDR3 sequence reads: CASSLFEGTENTEAFF. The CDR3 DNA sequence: TGTGCCAGCAGCCTCTTCGAGGGGACAGAGAACACTGAAGCTTTCTTT. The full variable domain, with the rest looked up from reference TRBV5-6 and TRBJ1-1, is DAGVTQSPTHLIKTRGQQVTLRCSPKSGHDTVSWYQQALGQGPQFIFQYYEEEERQRGNFPDRFSGHQFPNYSSELNVNALLLGDSALYLCASSLFEGTENTEAFFGQGTRLTVV.